This TCR beta chain is drawn from a study of identical twins. V was shortened by 0 bases and J by 1 base, with 13 bases between the two germline ends. The CDR3 sequence is 15 residues long. Per the germline V gene, CDR1 is DFQATT and CDR2 is SNEGSKA (reference sequence). Notes on this clonotype: Its antigen is currently unknown.

One entry per CDR3 protein results from TCRdb running MiXCR on the 5' RACE reads. The data show roughly 690,000 distinct CDR3 sequences, around 20% seen once. The study, taken as a whole, reports: With beta out-of-frame sequences, excess sharing by twins was weaker. For zero-insertion analyses, partial confounding could come from invariant MAIT and iNKT cells.

These sequences were also reported in another study, on T cells expressing NK-cell markers. As that study records: The CD3+CD56-NKG2C+ fraction of a handful of donors was likewise dominated by these clonotypes.

Material for sequencing was PBMCs. The receptor was derived from a young woman in good health. This chain uses TRBV20-1 with TRBJ2-7; no clear D. The CDR3 is CSARDLKGSSYEQYF. CDR3 DNA sequence: TGCAGTGCTAGAGATCTTAAAGGGTCGTCCTACGAGCAGTACTTC.